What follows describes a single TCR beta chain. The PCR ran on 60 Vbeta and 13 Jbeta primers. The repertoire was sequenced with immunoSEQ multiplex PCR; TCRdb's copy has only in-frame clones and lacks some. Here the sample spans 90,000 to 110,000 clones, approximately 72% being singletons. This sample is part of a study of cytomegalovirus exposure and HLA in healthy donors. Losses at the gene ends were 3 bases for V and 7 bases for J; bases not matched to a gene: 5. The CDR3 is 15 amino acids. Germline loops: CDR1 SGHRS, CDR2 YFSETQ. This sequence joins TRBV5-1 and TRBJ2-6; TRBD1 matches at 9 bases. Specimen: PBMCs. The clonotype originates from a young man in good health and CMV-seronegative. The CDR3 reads CASSSGTGLANVLTF. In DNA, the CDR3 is TGCGCCAGCAGCTCAGGGACAGGGTTAGCCAACGTCCTGACTTTC.